A single sample is the source of the 32 T cell receptor delta chains below, sequenced in a study of gamma-delta T cells after stem cell transplantation. TCRdb re-called clones from the RT-PCR reads via CATT. The repertoire includes roughly 1,500 delta-chain clones, 20% to 25% of them detected once, and over 45% sits in the top ten. What was sequenced was gamma-delta T cells. The receptors derive from a human donor. It is not recorded whose cells these are; they may come from a transplant donor.

To note about this clone: This likely traces to a read error, being one base from a far larger clone. This sequence joins TRDV2 and TRDJ1, with TRDD3 identical over 10 bases. J lost 2 bases, V lost 5 bases, and 22 bases had no gene match. Germline V lookup: CDR1 GEAIGNYY, CDR2 EKD. The CDR3 has 20 residues. For the CDR3, the DNA is TGTGCCTGTGGGCCCCTCACGGACCATACTGGGGGATCGCTGACCGATAAACTCATCTTT. Encoded protein: CACGPLTDHTGGSLTDKLIF.

Notes on this clone: Only one base separates this from a far larger clonotype, so it likely reflects a read error. The chain joins TRDV2 to TRDJ1; maybe TRDD3 (6 bases). The germline V and J ends were trimmed by 6 bases and 1 base, with 14 bases remaining between them. CDR1 GEAIGNYY and CDR2 EKD come from the germline V gene. The CDR3 covers 14 residues. CDR3 nucleotides: TGTGCCTGTAACGTACTGGGCGGCACCGATAAACTCATCTTT. Protein: CACNVLGGTDKLIF.

This clone was detected a few times. This chain links TRDV2 with TRDJ1; 12 bases align to TRDD3. The germline gives CDR1 GEAIGNYY, CDR2 EKD. This CDR3 is 14 amino acids long. The junction had 10 bases not matched to a gene; V was cut back by 3 bases and J by 12 bases. CDR3 amino acids: CACDPILGDTGIIF. The CDR3 nucleotides are TGTGCCTGTGACCCTATACTGGGGGATACCGGGATCATCTTT.

CDR3 loop: CACDLTGDTDKLIF. DNA of the CDR3: TGTGCCTGCGACCTTACTGGGGACACCGATAAACTCATCTTT. The rearrangement joins TRDV2 to TRDJ1; 7 nucleotides align to TRDD3. The V segment lost 7 bases and the J segment 0 bases; nucleotides outside the gene matches: 7. The V gene's germline CDR1 is GEAIGNYY and CDR2 EKD. CDR3 length: 14 residues.

This clone was seen a handful of times. The likely explanation is a read error, given a far larger clone one base away. The same CDR3 can be traced to other DNA sequences in this sample. The chain couples TRDV2 to TRDJ3, with D possibly TRDD3 on 6 matching bases. The CDR3 is made up of 19 amino acids. The germline gives CDR1 GEAIGNYY, CDR2 EKD. Here the CDR3 reads CACDSLGSLRSWDTRQMFF. Written as DNA, the CDR3 is TGCGCCTGTGATTCTCTGGGGTCCTTGCGCTCCTGGGACACCCGACAGATGTTTTTC.

This clone is labeled medium-sized. The gene calls are TRDV2 and TRDJ1; TRDD3 matches 13 bases. Germline trimming cut 0 bases from V and 2 bases from J; bases unmatched to any gene: 17. The CDR3 contains 21 residues. Germline lookup yields CDR1 GEAIGNYY and CDR2 EKD. The CDR3 region has the DNA TGTGCCTGTGACACCCTCCCCGGACTGGGGGATACGCCGGTAGTTACCGATAAACTCATCTTT. Translating gives CACDTLPGLGDTPVVTDKLIF.

Remarks on this clone: A far larger clone lies a single base away; this is likely a read error. The J gene is TRDJ1, the V gene TRDV2; D is possibly TRDD3 (6 bases). CDR3 size: 14 residues. Germline V gene data show CDR1 as GEAIGNYY and CDR2 as EKD. The ends were cut back, 3 bases at V and 3 bases at J, with 13 bases in the middle. The CDR3 coding sequence is TGTGCCTGTGACGTACTGGGCGGCGCCGATAAACTCATCTTT. Protein sequence: CACDVLGGADKLIF.

This clone was counted a single time. The chain recombines TRDV2 with TRDJ1; 11 nucleotides agree with TRDD3. The CDR3 contains 17 residues. V shed 2 bases, J shed 0 bases, and the junction held 7 bases outside the gene matches. Germline-derived CDR1 and CDR2 are GEAIGNYY and EKD. CDR3: CACDNLLGDTYTDKLIF. In DNA form, the CDR3 reads TGTGCCTGTGACAATCTCCTGGGGGATACTTACACCGATAAACTCATCTTT.

By frequency in the sample, this clone is large. The V call is TRDV2, the J call TRDJ1; TRDD3 matches 9 bases. The CDR3 is made up of 14 amino acids. J was trimmed by 2 bases and V by 2 bases; bases with no gene match: 2. CDR1 GEAIGNYY and CDR2 EKD come from the germline V gene. CDR3 nucleotides: TGTGCCTGTGACATGCTGGGGGATACCGATAAACTCATCTTT. Encoded protein: CACDMLGDTDKLIF.

This clone was observed a few times. V gene TRDV1 combines with J gene TRDJ1; TRDD3 agrees at 13 bases. The V gene's germline CDR1 is TSWWSYY and CDR2 QGS. With V trimmed by 0 bases and J by 3 bases, 19 bases remained unmatched. CDR3 size: 22 residues. The CDR3 nucleotides are TGTGCTCTTGGGGAACTTGTAGCCCGCTACGAGTACTGGGGGATACGCTCCGATAAACTCATCTTT. Translation gives CALGELVARYEYWGIRSDKLIF.

By share, this clone counts as medium-sized. This rearrangement joins TRDV2 to TRDJ3, with D tentatively TRDD3 (5 bases). V lost 0 bases to trimming and J lost 0 bases, with 17 bases between them. Germline V CDR1 and CDR2: GEAIGNYY, EKD. The CDR3 covers 20 residues. CDR3 loop: CACDTARDGIRSWDTRQMFF. In DNA, the CDR3 is TGTGCCTGTGACACCGCTCGGGACGGCATACGCTCCTGGGACACCCGACAGATGTTTTTC.

This clone is labeled as medium-sized. V and J are TRDV2 and TRDJ1, with 8 bases lining up with TRDD3. The V and J ends lost 3 bases and 0 bases, in that order; junction bases with no gene match: 14. The CDR3 runs to 18 residues. The germline V gene encodes CDR1 GEAIGNYY and CDR2 EKD. CDR3 in amino acids: CACDLLGVSPGYTDKLIF. DNA of the CDR3: TGTGCCTGTGACTTACTGGGGGTCTCGCCCGGGTACACCGATAAACTCATCTTT.

This clone is medium-sized by share. A single base is all that separates this from a far larger clone, so a read error is likely. Other nucleotide sequences in the sample specify the same CDR3. The V and J genes are TRDV2 and TRDJ1, with D tentatively TRDD2 (6 bases). V was pared by 3 bases and J by 0 bases, with 16 bases between. CDR1 and CDR2 from the germline V gene are GEAIGNYY and EKD. There are 16 residues in the CDR3. CDR3 DNA sequence: TGTGCCTGTGACCTCCTACAAGGGGCCGACACCGATAAACTCATCTTT. Protein product: CACDLLQGADTDKLIF.

This clone is labeled as medium-sized. V is TRDV2 and J is TRDJ1; 9 positions agree with TRDD3. With 0 bases clipped from V and 4 bases from J, the junction kept 11 bases outside the gene matches. Germline-derived CDR1 and CDR2 are GEAIGNYY and EKD. CDR3 size: 17 residues. CDR3 sequence: CACDTVSGGSAHDKLIF. The CDR3 DNA is TGTGCCTGTGACACCGTCTCTGGGGGATCAGCCCACGATAAACTCATCTTT.

This clone is labeled medium-sized. The V gene is TRDV2, the J gene TRDJ3; 7 bases agree with TRDD3. Looked up from germline, CDR1 is GEAIGNYY and CDR2 is EKD. The V gene end was trimmed by 1 base and the J gene end by 0 bases; junction bases not matched to a gene: 20. The CDR3 consists of 23 residues. DNA for the CDR3: TGTGCCTGTGACACTTTGGGCTCGCGTACTGGGGATAGGATCTCCTGGGACACCCGACAGATGTTTTTC. Protein product: CACDTLGSRTGDRISWDTRQMFF.

This clone was detected only a few times. This could be a read error, since a much larger clone is one nucleotide away. The chain couples TRDV1 to TRDJ2; 8 bases fit TRDD3. This CDR3 comprises 20 residues. Per the germline V gene, CDR1 is TSWWSYY and CDR2 is QGS. This chain's CDR3 is CALGVGQLLLGAPLTAQPFF. The CDR3 bases are TGTGCTCTTGGGGTGGGTCAGCTCCTACTGGGGGCCCCTTTGACAGCACAACCCTTCTTT.

This clone was seen a handful of times. The rearrangement uses TRDV2 and TRDJ1; 10 bases fit TRDD3. This CDR3 region has 18 residues. Germline CDR1 is GEAIGNYY and CDR2 is EKD. The V segment lost 0 bases and the J segment 0 bases; nucleotides outside the gene matches: 9. In nucleotides, the CDR3 is TGTGCCTGTGACACCGTTGGGGGATACTCCTTGAACACCGATAAACTCATCTTT. This translates into CACDTVGGYSLNTDKLIF.

About this clone itself: A far larger clone lies a single base away; this is likely a read error. The chain carries TRDV2 and TRDJ1; 11 bases fit TRDD3. The germline V gene has CDR1 GEAIGNYY and CDR2 EKD. The CDR3 is 25 amino acids. CDR3 coding DNA: TGTGCCCGTGACCCCATTCAACTTCCTACGGGTCTGGGGGATACTGACTCGACTTACACCGATAAACTCATCTTT. This encodes CARDPIQLPTGLGDTDSTYTDKLIF.

Of note for this clone: A far larger clone differs by one base, so this is likely a read error. Other nucleotide sequences from this sample produce the same CDR3. The CDR3 DNA sequence: TGTGCCTGCGACACCGTCACGCAACTACTGGGGGATAGTTCCTGGGACACCCGACAGATGTTTTTC. Amino acid sequence: CACDTVTQLLGDSSWDTRQMFF. J is TRDJ3 and V is TRDV2, with 11 bases identical to TRDD3. The CDR3 is 22 residues long. Germline loops: CDR1 GEAIGNYY, CDR2 EKD.

This clone was found a few times. This sequence is one base from a far larger clone and is likely a read error. The chain joins TRDV2 to TRDJ1, with 8 bases fitting TRDD3. Germline V CDR1 and CDR2: GEAIGNYY, EKD. V was clipped by 3 bases and J by 0 bases; unmatched bases: 11. The CDR3 is 17 amino acids. The CDR3 here is CACDAILGARYTDKLIF. CDR3 sequence (DNA): TGTGCCTGTGACGCGATACTGGGGGCCCGGTACACCGATAAACTCATCTTT.

This clone is medium-sized (0.01 to 0.1%). The chain combines TRDV2 with TRDJ1, with 8 bases lining up with TRDD3. The CDR3 is 18 amino acids. J gave up 0 bases and V 3 bases, and 14 bases lay outside the gene matches. Germline values: CDR1 GEAIGNYY, CDR2 EKD. The CDR3 protein is CACDGLGDPSKYTDKLIF. The CDR3 bases are TGTGCCTGTGACGGCCTGGGGGACCCCTCTAAGTACACCGATAAACTCATCTTT.

This clone is categorized as medium-sized. The V and J genes are TRDV2 and TRDJ1; TRDD3 matches at 12 bases. Germline values: CDR1 GEAIGNYY, CDR2 EKD. The trim removed 6 bases at V and 1 base at J, leaving 32 bases unmatched. This CDR3 has 24 amino acids. The chain's CDR3 is CACFPVDYSVLGDTSSVSTDKLIF. CDR3 DNA: TGTGCCTGTTTTCCCGTGGATTATTCTGTACTGGGGGATACCTCGTCGGTATCCACCGATAAACTCATCTTT.

Sample share makes this clone medium-sized. The chain uses TRDV2 and TRDJ1, with a possible D match to TRDD3 (5 bases). The CDR3 has 20 amino acids. Germline V gene lookup returns CDR1 GEAIGNYY and CDR2 EKD. V was trimmed by 0 bases and J by 1 base, leaving 26 bases between them. This CDR3 is CACDTITGGGLRGATDKLIF. CDR3 nucleotide sequence: TGTGCCTGTGACACCATTACGGGAGGGGGCCTCCGAGGGGCCACCGATAAACTCATCTTT.

With respect to this clone: This may arise from a read error, as a much more abundant clone is one base away. The J gene is TRDJ1, the V gene TRDV2, with D tentatively TRDD3 (5 bases). Germline V gives CDR1 GEAIGNYY, CDR2 EKD. V was cut by 0 bases and J by 1 base, with 26 bases left in between. The CDR3 is made up of 20 amino acids. The DNA for the CDR3 is TGTGCCTGTGACACCATTGCGGGAGGGGGCCTCCGAGGGGCCACCGATAAACTCATCTTT. This sequence encodes CACDTIAGGGLRGATDKLIF.

A note on this clone: A single base is all that separates this from a far larger clone, so a read error is likely. Other DNA sequences within the sample encode an identical CDR3. This chain's CDR3 is CALGSSYVFVLSGGYRPGTDKLIF. CDR3 nucleotides: TGTGCTCTTGGCTCTTCCTACGTTTTCGTGTTGTCCGGGGGATACCGTCCCGGCACCGATAAACTCATCTTT. The chain uses TRDV1 and TRDJ1; tentative D call: TRDD3 (9 bases). Germline-derived CDR1 and CDR2 are TSWWSYY and QGS. The length of the CDR3 is 24 residues. V was pared by 6 bases and J by 1 base, with 42 bases between.

This clone is medium-sized. This likely stems from a read error, as it lies one base from a far larger clone. In the same sample, other DNA sequences code for this CDR3. The V gene is TRDV2, the J gene TRDJ1; D remains ambiguous. CDR1 GEAIGNYY and CDR2 EKD come from the germline V gene. The CDR3 sequence is 15 residues long. The CDR3 DNA reads TGTGCCTGTGACACCATTTCAAAACTCACCGATAAGCTCATCTTT. It is translated as CACDTISKLTDKLIF.

The CDR3 sequence: CACDTLKVDSHTDKLIF. The CDR3 DNA sequence: TGTGCCTGTGACACGTTGAAAGTTGATAGCCACACCGATAAACTCATCTTT. The gene calls are TRDV2 and TRDJ1; D gene ambiguous. Germline CDR1 is GEAIGNYY and CDR2 is EKD. This CDR3 is built from 17 residues. V was clipped by 1 base and J by 0 bases, with 17 bases between them.

Only a few counts were recorded for this clone. The V call is TRDV2, the J call TRDJ2; 9 bases align to TRDD3. CDR1 is GEAIGNYY and CDR2 is EKD in the germline V gene. V gave up 0 bases and J gave up 8 bases; unmatched junction bases: 18. The CDR3 contains 19 residues. CDR3 nucleotide sequence: TGTGCCTGTGACACCGTAAGAGGTACTGGGGGAAACGGTGGCGCACAACTCTTCTTT. It translates to CACDTVRGTGGNGGAQLFF.

This chain links TRDV2 with TRDJ1, with 9 bases fitting TRDD3. There are 19 residues in the CDR3. Unmatched junction bases numbered 13, after V lost 0 bases and J lost 0 bases. CDR1 and CDR2 from the germline V gene are GEAIGNYY and EKD. Written as DNA, the CDR3 is TGTGCCTGTGACACCGTTTTGATGGGGGGGGATACCGACACCGATAAACTCATCTTT. Amino acids: CACDTVLMGGDTDTDKLIF.

About this clone: A clone one base away is much larger, so this may be a read error. The V gene is TRDV2, the J gene TRDJ1, with 8 nucleotides matching TRDD3. The CDR3 loop spans 14 amino acids. The germline V gene encodes CDR1 GEAIGNYY and CDR2 EKD. DNA for the CDR3: TGTGCCTGTGACACCCTGGGGGACAACGATAAACACATCTTT. Protein product: CACDTLGDNDKHIF.

This clone is categorized as medium-sized. This chain links TRDV2 with TRDJ1, with 8 positions matching TRDD3. The length of the CDR3 is 18 residues. Trimming cost V 0 bases and J 3 bases; bases outside gene matches: 14. Germline V CDR1 and CDR2: GEAIGNYY, EKD. As DNA, the CDR3 is TGTGCCTGTGACACCGTGAATCAGGGGATACCCCAATCCGATAAACTCATCTTT. Translated, it gives CACDTVNQGIPQSDKLIF.

With respect to this clone: With only one base between it and a far larger clone, this is likely a read error. This chain uses TRDV1 with TRDJ1; 7 positions match TRDD2. This CDR3 has 18 amino acids. Germline lookup yields CDR1 TSWWSYY and CDR2 QGS. The chain's CDR3 is CALGELIPTDSYTDKPIF. The CDR3 DNA sequence: TGTGCTCTTGGGGAACTAATTCCTACGGATTCGTACACCGATAAACCCATCTTT.